The source of this T cell receptor beta chain is a study of response to subunit inactivated influenza vaccine. General study results and limits: With each seasonal influenza vaccination, the authors suggested, few new T cells are recruited.

TCRdb reprocessed the RT-PCR reads via MiXCR and lists one record per CDR3 protein. The table shows roughly 700,000 distinct CDR3 sequences, with approximately 15% occurring only once. On this clonotype: The antigen remains unidentified.

V was trimmed by 0 bases and J by 0 bases, leaving 10 bases between them. Germline values: CDR1 SGHRS, CDR2 YFSETQ. The CDR3 has 16 amino acids. The sequence was collected from a man aged 50 to 59 who received an inactivated influenza vaccine. The sample in question was PBMCs from blood, obtained approximately 15 days before vaccination. The V gene is TRBV5-1, the J gene TRBJ2-1; either TRBD1 or TRBD2 may supply D (5 bases each). The CDR3 reads CASSLEGTASYNEQFF. In DNA, the CDR3 is TGCGCCAGCAGCTTGGAAGGGACGGCCTCCTACAATGAGCAGTTCTTC.